Given below is one TCR beta chain in context. This clone was found once. Its antigen is not yet known. No quality values exist for individual bases; no much larger clone is one base distant. Clipping removes 3 bases from V and 11 bases from J, with 15 as the unmatched junction base count. CDR1 and CDR2 (SGHTA, FQGTGA) derive from the germline V gene. From its cysteine to its phenylalanine, the CDR3 spans 16 amino acids. The only DNA kept is the CDR3, 48 bases in frame from the first base. These data are taken from a study of shared clonotypes between healthy human individuals (TCRdb year 2020). Study-level background: The cohort included three men and two women between 18 and 49 years of age. For each donor, CD4 naive and CD4 memory were each run on three plates, CD8 naive on two plates, and CD8 memory on one plate. Blood TCR repertoires of about five healthy adults were deeply sequenced to estimate repertoire size and the extent of clonotype sharing between individuals. Different laboratories and diverse techniques were used to prepare libraries and sequence TCR repertoires, to increase sequencing depth and limit assay-specific biases. Per donor, leukapheresis produced somewhere between about 0.85 and 9.5 billion PBMCs. Broader findings and caveats from the paper: Pairwise subsampling indicated that sequencing depth was expected to affect the degree of clonotype sharing among donors. About 5% of naive CD4, 3.5% of naive CD8, about 2.4% of memory CD4, and 0.4% of memory CD8 clonotypes were shared across a few donors. Only blood was sampled, and tissue TCR repertoires likely differ from those in blood. Higher generation probabilities were observed for clonotypes shared by all four sorted-subset donors than for non-shared clonotypes. Even with the large sequencing depth, rarefaction of the sorted-subset datasets indicated that sequencing was incomplete. Estimated clonotype richness was generally larger for naive than for memory subsets. The small number of donors limited the genetic and exposure-history diversity represented.

CD8 naive samples were obtained by positive selection for CCR7 among CD45RO-negative cells, yielding a CD45RA+CCR7+ population from which TemRA cells were excluded. The donors were healthy, HIV-negative adults with no recently reported acute infections or vaccinations. Only Caucasian adults living in Nashville, Tennessee, USA were represented among the donors. After blood collection by leukapheresis, PBMCs were isolated using Ficoll-Histopaque density gradient centrifugation and then cryopreserved in the vapor phase of liquid nitrogen. Analytical flow cytometry was used to check the purity and quantity of every magnetically sorted T cell population. Genomic DNA was isolated from each sorted fraction and quantified by UV absorbance on a Nanodrop 2000c. Using the deep immunoSEQ assay, multiplex PCR amplified TCR CDR3 regions from genomic DNA. Extracted genomic DNA from each cell subset was distributed evenly across all wells of several immunoSEQ 96-well plates, and each plate was treated as a replicate. For sorted subsets, each replicate PCR was loaded with 150 to 250 ng genomic DNA, equivalent to 25,000 to 35,000 T cell genomes. The purified libraries were quantified using a Qubit 3.0 fluorometer, sized with a Bioanalyzer 2100, and then quantified again using the KAPA Library Quantification kit. Each immunoSEQ 96-well plate was sequenced on its own single-read 150-cycle Illumina NextSeq 550 flow cell. Per the original workflow: Because only junctional sequences without quality scores were contained in the immunoSEQ output, filtering matching that applied to full-length reads could not be performed. To assign V/J genes and CDR3, sequences were annotated against IMGT germline references using PyIR, a Python wrapper for IgBLAST v1.9. Any read was removed if the V/J assignment was weak (E-value above 1e-6), the CDR3 was missing, or the read contained stop codons, out-of-frame junctions, or ambiguous translated residues. V3J clonotypes were defined as sequences sharing an identical inferred V gene, J gene, and CDR3 amino acid sequence. Percentage overlap between repertoires was computed as shared unique clonotypes divided by the size of the smaller repertoire. Three approaches were used to assess repertoire richness: RTK rarefaction, the Chao1 estimator, and Recon v2.1 estimates of unobserved clonotypes. Generation probabilities for all TCRbeta clonotypes obtained by the gDNA method from four donors were computed using OLGA. TCRdb obtained this table from immuneACCESS and retained in-frame rearrangements with V and J assigned. These tables miss some clones; where compared with another copy, unresolved V genes account for less than half of the shortfall, and the remainder is unexplained. V, J and clone size derive from that table, while D and trimming were established from the DNA sequence. The table for this sample lists about 2.1 million clones; 85% to 95% of them were counted only once. About 1.7% of the sample is taken by the ten largest.

This receptor was obtained from a man aged 18 to 29 in good health. Some clones in this sample may be carry-over from other donors' samples. This chain joins TRBV7-3 to TRBJ2-3; the central 9 bases match TRBD2. Material: naive CD8+ T cells from PBMCs. In light of the paper, this sample's cell subset or site label describes: CD45RA+CCR7+. Read as DNA, the sequence is TGTGCCAGCAGCTTTGGAGCGGGAGGCTTCGGGTCCGGGCAGTATTTT. It encodes CASSFGAGGFGSGQYF.